This TCR beta chain was recorded in a study of immune characterization of retroperitoneal liposarcoma. In TCRdb, the PCR reads were re-called with MiXCR into one record per CDR3 protein. The sample includes 2,300 or so distinct CDR3 sequences, around 48% seen only once; the top ten take 40% to 65%. With respect to this clonotype: Here the CDR3 omits its conserved ending phenylalanine or tryptophan, so a read error is the likely source. The DNA is omitted, as the CDR3 cannot be located on it reliably, and the CDR3 follows TCRdb's listing.

Material: tumor tissue. This TCR derives from a female donor with retroperitoneal liposarcoma.

CDR3 loop: CASSSGLAG. V usage is TRBV5-1 and J usage is TRBJ2-1; the table's D call, TRBD2, was not checked against the DNA. The CDR3 is 9 amino acids long, termini counted. Germline CDR1 is SGHRS and CDR2 is YFSETQ.